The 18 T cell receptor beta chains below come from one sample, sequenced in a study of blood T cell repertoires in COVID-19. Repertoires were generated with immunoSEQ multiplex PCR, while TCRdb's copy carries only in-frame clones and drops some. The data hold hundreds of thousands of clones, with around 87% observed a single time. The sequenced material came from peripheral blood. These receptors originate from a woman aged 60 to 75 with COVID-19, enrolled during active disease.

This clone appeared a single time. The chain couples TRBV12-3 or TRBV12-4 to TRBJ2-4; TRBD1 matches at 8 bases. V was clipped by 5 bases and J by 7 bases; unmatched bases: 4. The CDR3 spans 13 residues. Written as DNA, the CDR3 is TGTGCCAGCAGTCCCGACAGGGGTAACATTCAGTACTTC. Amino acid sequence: CASSPDRGNIQYF.

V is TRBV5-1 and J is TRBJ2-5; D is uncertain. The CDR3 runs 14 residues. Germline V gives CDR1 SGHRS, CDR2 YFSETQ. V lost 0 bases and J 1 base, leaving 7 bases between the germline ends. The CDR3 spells CASSLEQFQETQYF. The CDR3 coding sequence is TGCGCCAGCAGCTTGGAACAATTCCAAGAGACCCAGTACTTC.

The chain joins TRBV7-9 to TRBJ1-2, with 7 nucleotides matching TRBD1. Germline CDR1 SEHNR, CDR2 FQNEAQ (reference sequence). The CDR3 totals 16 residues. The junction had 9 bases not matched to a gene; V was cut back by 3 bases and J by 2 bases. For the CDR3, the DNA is TGTGCCAGCAGCTTGGAAAACAGGGGACCCAACTATGGCTACACCTTC. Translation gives CASSLENRGPNYGYTF.

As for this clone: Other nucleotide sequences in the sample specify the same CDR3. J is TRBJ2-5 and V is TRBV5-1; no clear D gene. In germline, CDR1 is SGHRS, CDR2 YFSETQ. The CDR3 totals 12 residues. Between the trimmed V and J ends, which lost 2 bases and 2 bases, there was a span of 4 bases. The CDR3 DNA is TGCGCCAGCAGCTTAACTCAAGAGACCCAGTACTTC. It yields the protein CASSLTQETQYF. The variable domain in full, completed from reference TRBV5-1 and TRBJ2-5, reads KAGVTQTPRYLIKTRGQQVTLSCSPISGHRSVSWYQQTPGQGLQFLFEYFSETQRNKGNFPGRFSGRQFSNSRSEMNVSTLELGDSALYLCASSLTQETQYFGPGTRLLVL.

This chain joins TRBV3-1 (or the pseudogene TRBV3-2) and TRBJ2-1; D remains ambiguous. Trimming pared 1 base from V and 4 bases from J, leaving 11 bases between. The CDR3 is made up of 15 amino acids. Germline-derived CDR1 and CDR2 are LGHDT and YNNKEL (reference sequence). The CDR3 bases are TGTGCCAGCAGCCAAGGGGTCAGGATTTACAATGAGCAGTTCTTC. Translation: CASSQGVRIYNEQFF.

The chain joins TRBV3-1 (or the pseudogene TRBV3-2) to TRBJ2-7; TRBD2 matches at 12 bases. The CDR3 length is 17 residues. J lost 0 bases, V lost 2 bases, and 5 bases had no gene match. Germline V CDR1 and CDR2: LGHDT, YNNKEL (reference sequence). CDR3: CASSQTSGGFSSYEQYF. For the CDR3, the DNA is TGTGCCAGCAGCCAAACTAGCGGGGGGTTTAGCTCCTACGAGCAGTACTTC.

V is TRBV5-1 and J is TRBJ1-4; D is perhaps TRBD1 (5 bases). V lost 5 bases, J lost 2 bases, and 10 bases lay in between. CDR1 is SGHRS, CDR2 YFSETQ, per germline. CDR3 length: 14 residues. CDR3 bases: TGCGCCAGCAGTCCCAGGGCCACTAATGAAAAACTGTTTTTT. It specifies CASSPRATNEKLFF.

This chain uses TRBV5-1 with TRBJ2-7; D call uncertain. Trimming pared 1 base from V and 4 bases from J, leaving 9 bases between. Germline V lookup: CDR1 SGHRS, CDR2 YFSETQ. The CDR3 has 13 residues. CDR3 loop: CASSLLVGYEQYF. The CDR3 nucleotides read TGCGCCAGCAGCTTGCTAGTTGGATACGAGCAGTACTTC. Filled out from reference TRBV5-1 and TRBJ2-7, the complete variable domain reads KAGVTQTPRYLIKTRGQQVTLSCSPISGHRSVSWYQQTPGQGLQFLFEYFSETQRNKGNFPGRFSGRQFSNSRSEMNVSTLELGDSALYLCASSLLVGYEQYFGPGTRLTVT.

In DNA form, the CDR3 reads TGTGCCAGCAGTGCAACTAGCGGGGGGTTGACTCGTAACACAGATACGCAGTATTTT. This sequence encodes CASSATSGGLTRNTDTQYF. The J gene is TRBJ2-3, the V gene TRBV28; 12 bases align to TRBD2. V lost 5 bases to trimming and J lost 2 bases; unmatched junction nucleotides: 14. This CDR3 has 19 amino acids. Germline V gene data show CDR1 as MDHEN and CDR2 as SYDVKM.

CDR3 amino acids: CASAFSSGNTIYF. The CDR3 DNA sequence: TGCGCCAGCGCTTTCAGCTCTGGAAACACCATATATTTT. J is TRBJ1-3 and V is TRBV5-1; the D is unclear. CDR1 and CDR2 from the germline V gene are SGHRS and YFSETQ. The CDR3 is 13 residues long. Trimming cost V 7 bases and J 0 bases, with 8 bases left between them.

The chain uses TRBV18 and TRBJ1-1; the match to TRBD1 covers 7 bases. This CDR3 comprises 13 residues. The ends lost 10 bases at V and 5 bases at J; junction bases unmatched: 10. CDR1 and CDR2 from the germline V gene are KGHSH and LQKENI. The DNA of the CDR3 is TGTGCCACCAGACAGGGTAGGCCTACTGAAGCTTTCTTT. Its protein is CATRQGRPTEAFF.

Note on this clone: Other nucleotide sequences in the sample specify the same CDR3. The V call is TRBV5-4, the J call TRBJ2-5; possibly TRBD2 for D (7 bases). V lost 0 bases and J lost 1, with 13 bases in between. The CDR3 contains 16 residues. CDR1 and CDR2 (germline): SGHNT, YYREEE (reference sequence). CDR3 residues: CASSLGGGGPQETQYF. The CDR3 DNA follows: TGTGCCAGCAGCTTGGGAGGCGGGGGCCCCCAAGAGACCCAGTACTTC.

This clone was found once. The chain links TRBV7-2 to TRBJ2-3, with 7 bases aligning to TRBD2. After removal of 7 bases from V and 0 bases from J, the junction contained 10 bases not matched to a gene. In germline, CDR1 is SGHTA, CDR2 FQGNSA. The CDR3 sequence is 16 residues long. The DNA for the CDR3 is TGTGCCAGCACCCTTAGCGGGCCGACTAGCACAGATACGCAGTATTTT. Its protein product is CASTLSGPTSTDTQYF.

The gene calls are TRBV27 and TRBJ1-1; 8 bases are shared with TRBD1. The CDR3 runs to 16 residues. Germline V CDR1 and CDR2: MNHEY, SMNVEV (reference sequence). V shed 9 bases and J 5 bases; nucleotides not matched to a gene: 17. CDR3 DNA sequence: TGTGCCAGTTCCTCTAATTCTCGGACAGGGAGGACTGAAGCTTTCTTT. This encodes CASSSNSRTGRTEAFF.

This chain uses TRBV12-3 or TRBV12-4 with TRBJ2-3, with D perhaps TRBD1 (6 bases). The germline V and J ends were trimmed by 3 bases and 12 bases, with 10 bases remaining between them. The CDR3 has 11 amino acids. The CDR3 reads CASSFRGRQYF. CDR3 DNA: TGTGCCAGCAGTTTCAGGGGACGTCAGTATTTT.

CDR3 nucleotide sequence: TGCGCCAGCAGCTTGGATGTGGTAGGGGTCAATCAGCCCCAGCATTTT. This translates into CASSLDVVGVNQPQHF. This sequence joins TRBV5-1 and TRBJ1-5; tentative D call: TRBD1 (5 bases). Germline V gene lookup returns CDR1 SGHRS and CDR2 YFSETQ. This CDR3 is built from 16 residues. Trimming cost V 0 bases and J 3 bases, with 13 bases left between them.

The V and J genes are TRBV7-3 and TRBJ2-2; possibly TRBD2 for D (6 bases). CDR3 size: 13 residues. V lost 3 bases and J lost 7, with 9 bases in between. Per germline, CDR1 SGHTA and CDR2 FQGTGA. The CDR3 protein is CASSFRRGGELFF. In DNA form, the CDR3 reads TGTGCCAGCAGCTTTCGGAGGGGCGGGGAGCTGTTTTTT.

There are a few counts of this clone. CDR3 bases: TGTGCCAGCAGTCTCAGGGGAGTAGGAAACTATGGCTACACCTTC. Translation: CASSLRGVGNYGYTF. This chain uses TRBV6-2 or TRBV6-3 with TRBJ1-2; TRBD1 is a possible D gene (6 bases). This CDR3 is built from 15 residues. Germline assignment: CDR1 MNHEY and CDR2 SVGEGT. Deletions cut 5 bases from V and 2 bases from J, with 15 bases between.